These 25 T cell receptor beta chains originate from one sample sequenced in a study of cytomegalovirus exposure and HLA in healthy donors. Primers: 60 Vbeta forward and 13 Jbeta reverse. Method: immunoSEQ multiplex PCR; TCRdb's copy keeps in-frame clones and lacks some. This table has fewer than 200,000 clones, around 79% appearing once. Sequenced input: PBMCs. The receptors stem from a man younger than 35 in good health and CMV-seronegative.

The chain is built from TRBV7-9 and TRBJ1-3; D unresolved. The CDR3 consists of 12 residues. The germline V and J ends were trimmed by 3 bases and 3 bases, with 3 bases remaining between them. CDR1 and CDR2 (germline): SEHNR, FQNEAQ (reference sequence). CDR3 DNA sequence: TGTGCCAGCAGCTTCGGTGGAAACACCATATATTTT. Its translation is CASSFGGNTIYF.

J is TRBJ1-3 and V is TRBV7-9; D call uncertain. V lost 1 base and J 2 bases, leaving 3 bases between the germline ends. The CDR3 sequence is 13 residues long. CDR1 is SEHNR and CDR2 is FQNEAQ in the germline V gene (reference sequence). CDR3 DNA sequence: TGTGCCAGCAGCTTAGAGCCTGGAAACACCATATATTTT. Translation: CASSLEPGNTIYF.

The V gene is TRBV2, the J gene TRBJ1-6, with D unclear. The CDR3 loop spans 14 amino acids. Germline assignment: CDR1 SNHLY and CDR2 FYNNEI. Trimming stripped 8 bases from V and 7 bases from J, with 15 bases between. The CDR3 DNA follows: TGTGCCAGCTCTTGGGAGGGTGGAAATTCACCCCTCCACTTT. Protein: CASSWEGGNSPLHF.

The rearrangement uses TRBV15 and TRBJ2-2; weak D call: TRBD1 (6 bases). V was pared by 2 bases and J by 0 bases, with 16 bases between. Per the germline V gene, CDR1 is LNHNV and CDR2 is YYDKDF (reference sequence). The CDR3 has 18 residues. This CDR3 is CATSRPRGQQANTGELFF. The CDR3 nucleotides read TGTGCCACCAGCAGACCCCGGGGACAACAAGCGAACACCGGGGAGCTGTTTTTT.

The chain combines TRBV28 with TRBJ2-3; D is possibly TRBD2 (6 bases). Between the trimmed V and J ends, which lost 4 bases and 6 bases, there was a span of 8 bases. CDR1 MDHEN and CDR2 SYDVKM come from the germline V gene. The CDR3 is 12 amino acids. The CDR3 sequence is CASSWGVDTQYF. Written as DNA, the CDR3 is TGTGCCAGCAGTTGGGGGGTTGATACGCAGTATTTT.

The chain uses TRBV7-8 and TRBJ2-1, with a possible D match to TRBD1 (6 bases). CDR3 length equals 18 residues. V was trimmed by 2 bases and J by 4 bases, leaving 21 bases between them. Looked up from germline, CDR1 is SGHVS and CDR2 is FQNEAQ. This CDR3 is CASSLSLLQGPLYNEQFF. The CDR3 nucleotides are TGTGCCAGCAGCTTAAGTCTACTCCAGGGGCCACTTTACAATGAGCAGTTCTTC.

The CDR3 DNA reads as TGTGCCAGCAGTTTATCGAGGTCCTACGAGCAGTACTTC. Translation gives CASSLSRSYEQYF. The V call is TRBV27, the J call TRBJ2-7, with no clear D. Germline V CDR1 and CDR2: MNHEY, SMNVEV (reference sequence). Trimming shortened V by 0 bases and J by 1 base, and 4 bases separated the two germline ends. This CDR3 comprises 13 residues.

The chain uses TRBV7-9 and TRBJ1-2; 7 bases match TRBD1. The CDR3 is 13 residues long. The ends lost 5 bases at V and 3 bases at J; junction bases unmatched: 3. CDR1 is SEHNR, CDR2 FQNEAQ, per germline (reference sequence). The DNA of the CDR3 is TGTGCCAGCAGCCCCGACAGGGACTATGGCTACACCTTC. This sequence encodes CASSPDRDYGYTF.

This sequence joins TRBV6-5 and TRBJ1-1, with D perhaps TRBD1 (5 bases). Per the germline V gene, CDR1 is MNHEY and CDR2 is SVGAGI. This CDR3 comprises 15 residues. Deletions cut 4 bases from V and 4 bases from J, with 16 bases between. The CDR3 nucleotides are TGTGCCAGCAGTTCCGTGACCGGGGGAGGCACTGAAGCTTTCTTT. It yields the protein CASSSVTGGGTEAFF.

A single count supports this clone. Compared with germline, one end of the junction differs, possibly owing to a read error. This chain joins TRBV15 and TRBJ1-1; possible D gene TRBD1, 6 bases. Looked up from germline, CDR1 is LNHNV and CDR2 is YYDKDF (reference sequence). This CDR3 has 15 residues. As DNA, the CDR3 is TGTGCCACCAGCGGAGAACAGGGTTCAAACACTGAAGCTTTCTTT. Translating it yields CATSGEQGSNTEAFF.

The chain uses TRBV6-9 and TRBJ2-3; D not certain. V was shortened by 8 bases and J by 2 bases, with 26 bases between the two germline ends. The germline gives CDR1 MNHGY, CDR2 SVAAGI. The CDR3 consists of 18 residues. The CDR3 DNA follows: TGTGCCAGCCTCTTAACACCCCGAAAGAGGATCGCCACAGATACGCAGTATTTT. Amino acids: CASLLTPRKRIATDTQYF.

The chain employs TRBV5-1 and TRBJ2-7; D remains ambiguous. The CDR3 has 13 amino acids. Germline CDR1 is SGHRS and CDR2 is YFSETQ. Trimming cost V 3 bases and J 6 bases, with 13 bases left between them. The CDR3 DNA reads TGCGCCAGCAGCTCCGTTGGCGGCTCCGAGCAGTACTTC. It specifies CASSSVGGSEQYF.

Only a few counts were recorded for this clone. The junction departs from the called germline gene at one end, perhaps through a read error. V and J are TRBV7-9 and TRBJ2-3; 7 bases are a match to TRBD2. CDR1 SEHNR and CDR2 FQNEAQ come from the germline V gene (reference sequence). The CDR3 extends over 15 amino acids. Here the CDR3 reads CSSSPKRGYTDTQYF. In DNA form, the CDR3 reads TGTTCCAGCAGCCCCAAGCGGGGATACACAGATACGCAGTATTTT. Drawing the rest from reference TRBV7-9 and TRBJ2-3, the complete variable domain is DTGVSQNPRHKITKRGQNVTFRCDPISEHNRLYWYRQTLGQGPEFLTYFQNEAQLEKSRLLSDRFSAERPKGSFSTLEIQRTEQGDSAMYLCSSSPKRGYTDTQYFGPGTRLTVL.

The chain recombines TRBV5-1 with TRBJ2-5, with D possibly matching TRBD2 (6 bases). The germline V gene encodes CDR1 SGHRS and CDR2 YFSETQ. This CDR3 region has 14 residues. V gave up 0 bases and J gave up 1 base, with 7 bases separating them. CDR3 loop: CASSLAGSQETQYF. The DNA for the CDR3 is TGCGCCAGCAGCTTGGCCGGGAGCCAAGAGACCCAGTACTTC.

The V call is TRBV5-6, the J call TRBJ2-5; the match to TRBD2 covers 11 bases. With V trimmed by 1 base and J by 5 bases, 7 bases remained unmatched. The CDR3 has 16 residues. Germline V gene sequence: CDR1 SGHDT, CDR2 YYEEEE. The chain's CDR3 is CASSLTSGSGGETQYF. As DNA, the CDR3 is TGTGCCAGCAGCTTGACTAGCGGGAGCGGTGGGGAGACCCAGTACTTC.

J is TRBJ2-3 and V is TRBV30; 12 nucleotides agree with TRBD2. The CDR3 covers 19 residues. In germline, CDR1 is GTSNPN, CDR2 SVGIG (reference sequence). V lost 1 base and J lost 1; bases outside the gene matches: 12. The CDR3, as DNA: TGTGCCTGGAGTGCCCCGACTAGCGGGGGCCTGGGGCGCACAGATACGCAGTATTTT. Its protein is CAWSAPTSGGLGRTDTQYF.

The chain is built from TRBV28 and TRBJ2-7; D might be TRBD1 (7 bases). The CDR3 length is 15 residues. The germline gives CDR1 MDHEN, CDR2 SYDVKM. The V end lost 0 bases, the J end lost 2 bases, and 11 bases lay between the germline ends. Here the CDR3 reads CASSLWRDSPYEQYF. CDR3 bases: TGTGCCAGCAGTTTATGGCGGGACAGCCCCTACGAGCAGTACTTC.

The chain links TRBV9 to TRBJ2-1; maybe TRBD2 (5 bases). The V and J ends lost 3 bases and 0 bases respectively, with 10 bases between them. This CDR3 contains 15 residues. Germline V gene data show CDR1 as SGDLS and CDR2 as YYNGEE. The CDR3 nucleotides are TGTGCCAGCAGCGCAGGACTCGGCTCCTACAATGAGCAGTTCTTC. This codes for CASSAGLGSYNEQFF.

In the case of this clone: The sample carries other DNA sequences with the same CDR3. The rearrangement uses TRBV11-3 and TRBJ2-3; the match to TRBD1 covers 8 bases. CDR3 size: 15 residues. The V gene end was trimmed by 5 bases and the J gene end by 2 bases; junction bases not matched to a gene: 6. Germline V CDR1 and CDR2: SGHNT, YENEEA. In nucleotides, the CDR3 is TGTGCCAGCAGCCCTGGACAGGGAGTCACAGATACGCAGTATTTT. Translated: CASSPGQGVTDTQYF. Based on the CDR3 plus reference TRBV11-3 and TRBJ2-3, the full variable domain is EAGVVQSPRYKIIEKKQPVAFWCNPISGHNTLYWYLQNLGQGPELLIRYENEEAVDDSQLPKDRFSAERLKGVDSTLKIQPAELGDSAVYLCASSPGQGVTDTQYFGPGTRLTVL.

This chain connects TRBV15 to TRBJ1-3; possibly TRBD1 for D (5 bases). Per the germline V gene, CDR1 is LNHNV and CDR2 is YYDKDF (reference sequence). CDR3 length: 15 residues. V lost 0 bases, J lost 11 bases, and 17 bases lay in between. CDR3 nucleotide sequence: TGTGCCACCAGCAGAGATGTGCAGGCTGGGGCCGCCATATATTTT. Its translation is CATSRDVQAGAAIYF.

CDR3 nucleotide sequence: TGTGCCAGCTCACCCGGTATAACAGATACGCAGTATTTT. This translates into CASSPGITDTQYF. The chain recombines TRBV18 with TRBJ2-3; no clear D. The germline V gene has CDR1 KGHSH and CDR2 LQKENI. The length of the CDR3 is 13 residues. Trimming took 3 bases from V and 3 from J, leaving 7 bases between them.

V and J are TRBV11-2 and TRBJ2-3; TRBD2 is a possible D gene (5 bases). This CDR3 region has 16 residues. V lost 5 bases, J lost 4 bases, and 19 bases lay in between. Germline assignment: CDR1 SGHAT and CDR2 FQNNGV. This chain's CDR3 is CASSPPLAPKPDTQYF. CDR3 bases: TGTGCCAGCAGCCCCCCCCTAGCACCTAAACCAGATACGCAGTATTTT.

The genes are TRBV28 and TRBJ2-5; TRBD1 agrees at 8 bases. Trimming removed 5 bases from V and 6 bases from J; junction bases left unmatched: 11. The CDR3 runs to 15 residues. CDR1 and CDR2 (germline): MDHEN, SYDVKM. CDR3: CASSVTGQGGKTQYF. The CDR3, as DNA: TGTGCCAGCAGTGTGACCGGACAGGGTGGGAAGACCCAGTACTTC.

This CDR3 reads CASSLSPGLTTYEQYF. In DNA, the CDR3 is TGTGCCAGCAGTTTATCCCCGGGACTTACCACCTACGAGCAGTACTTC. This chain links TRBV27 with TRBJ2-7, with a possible D match to TRBD2 (6 bases). Germline CDR1 is MNHEY and CDR2 is SMNVEV (reference sequence). Trimming left V 0 bases short and J 2 bases short, with 14 bases between. The CDR3 spans 16 residues.

J is TRBJ2-3 and V is TRBV7-2; D ambiguous. V was cut by 1 base and J by 4 bases, with 12 bases left in between. This CDR3 region has 15 residues. Per the germline V gene, CDR1 is SGHTA and CDR2 is FQGNSA. The DNA for the CDR3 is TGTGCCAGCAGCTTAGGAGGATCCGGCGCAGATACGCAGTATTTT. It is translated as CASSLGGSGADTQYF.